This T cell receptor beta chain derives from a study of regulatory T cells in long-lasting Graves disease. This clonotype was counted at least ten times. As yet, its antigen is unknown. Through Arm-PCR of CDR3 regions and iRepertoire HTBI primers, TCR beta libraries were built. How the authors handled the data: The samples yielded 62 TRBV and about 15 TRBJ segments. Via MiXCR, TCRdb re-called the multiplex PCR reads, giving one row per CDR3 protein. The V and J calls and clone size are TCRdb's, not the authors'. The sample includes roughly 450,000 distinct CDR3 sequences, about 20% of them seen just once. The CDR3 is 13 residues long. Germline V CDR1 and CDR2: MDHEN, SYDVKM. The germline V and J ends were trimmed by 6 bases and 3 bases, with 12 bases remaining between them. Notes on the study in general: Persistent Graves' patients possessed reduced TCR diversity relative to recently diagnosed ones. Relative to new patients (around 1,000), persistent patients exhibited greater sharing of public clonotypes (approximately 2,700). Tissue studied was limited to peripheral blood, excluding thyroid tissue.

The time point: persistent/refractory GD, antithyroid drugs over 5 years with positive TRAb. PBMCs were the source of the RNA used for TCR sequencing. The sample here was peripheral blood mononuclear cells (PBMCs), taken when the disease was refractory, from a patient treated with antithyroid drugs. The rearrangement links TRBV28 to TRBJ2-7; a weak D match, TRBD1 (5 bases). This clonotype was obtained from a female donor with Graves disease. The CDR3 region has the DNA TGTGCCAGCAGCTTGGCCGGACACTACGAGCAGTACTTC. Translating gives CASSLAGHYEQYF.